These T cell receptor beta chains were read from a single sample in a study of control samples from healthy donors and cancer patients. Only in-frame clones appear in the TCRdb table, and some are missing; sequencing was by immunoSEQ multiplex PCR. The sample holds about 12,000 clones, 94% seen once. The sample consisted of PBMCs. The receptor set was obtained from a man between 65 and 85 years old with head and neck cancer. CDR3s include the opening cysteine and the closing phenylalanine or tryptophan. D genes are given only for firm matches. Clone size appears in some rows only: once, few, many, or a class for an expanded clone.

clone_size	cdr3_length	j_call	v_call	d_call	cdr3_aa	cdr3_nt
-	19	TRBJ2-1	TRBV4-1	TRBD2	CASSQDFRGGGPPYNEQFF	TGCGCCAGCAGCCAAGATTTTCGGGGCGGGGGGCCACCATACAATGAGCAGTTCTTC
once	16	TRBJ2-6	TRBV5-4	-	CASSLRYRAGANVLTF	TGTGCCAGCAGCTTGCGGTATAGAGCGGGGGCCAACGTCCTGACTTTC
-	15	TRBJ2-7	TRBV5-4	TRBD2	CASRLRGDGPYEQYF	TGTGCCAGCAGACTTCGGGGGGACGGACCCTACGAGCAGTACTTC
-	17	TRBJ2-1	TRBV12-2	-	CASHSRRTGSSYNEQFF	TGTGCAAGTCATAGCCGAAGGACAGGGAGCTCCTACAATGAGCAGTTCTTC
-	15	TRBJ1-1	TRBV5-4	-	CASSLGPGANTEAFF	TGTGCCAGCAGCTTGGGGCCGGGGGCGAACACTGAAGCTTTCTTT
-	16	TRBJ1-6	TRBV27	-	CASRGGSGVRNSPLHF	TGTGCCAGCAGGGGGGGATCAGGGGTCCGTAATTCACCCCTCCACTTT
few	17	TRBJ1-5	TRBV19	TRBD1	CASSISVTGGVSQPQHF	TGTGCCAGTAGTATTTCAGTTACAGGGGGTGTTAGTCAGCCCCAGCATTTT
-	15	TRBJ2-7	TRBV18	-	CASSPPSRERYEQYF	TGTGCCAGCTCACCACCATCCAGGGAACGCTACGAGCAGTACTTC
-	13	TRBJ1-4	TRBV27	-	CASSITGTEKLFF	TGTGCCAGCAGTATCACAGGGACTGAAAAACTGTTTTTT
-	13	TRBJ1-1	TRBV27	-	CASRTDKNTEAFF	TGTGCCAGCAGAACCGACAAGAACACTGAAGCTTTCTTT
-	13	TRBJ2-5	TRBV5-1	TRBD1	CASRPGQGETQYF	TGCGCCAGCAGACCGGGACAGGGAGAGACCCAGTACTTC
-	15	TRBJ2-1	TRBV27	-	CASSFKPTSYNEQFF	TGTGCCAGCAGTTTTAAGCCAACTTCCTACAATGAGCAGTTCTTC
-	17	TRBJ2-1	TRBV5-1	TRBD2	CASSPGTSGGINNEQFF	TGCGCCAGCAGCCCCGGGACTAGCGGGGGGATTAACAATGAGCAGTTCTTC
once	13	TRBJ1-2	TRBV28	-	CASSVYTNYGYTF	TGTGCCAGCAGCGTTTACACTAACTATGGCTACACCTTC
once	14	TRBJ2-3	TRBV19	TRBD1	CASKGQGWTDTQYF	TGTGCCAGTAAAGGACAGGGATGGACAGATACGCAGTATTTT
-	17	TRBJ2-3	TRBV7-9	TRBD2	CASSPVGTSGSTDTQYF	TGTGCCAGCAGCCCTGTCGGGACTAGCGGCAGCACAGATACGCAGTATTTT
-	15	TRBJ2-7	TRBV5-1	TRBD1	CASSLVSGQQYEQYF	TGCGCCAGCAGCTTGGTGTCGGGACAGCAGTACGAGCAGTACTTC
once	14	TRBJ1-5	TRBV19	TRBD1	CATAGTGGNQPQHF	TGTGCCACCGCGGGGACAGGGGGCAATCAGCCCCAGCATTTT
few	18	TRBJ1-4	TRBV5-1	-	CASSSSSGGGSTNEKLFF	TGCGCCAGCAGCTCCAGTTCGGGAGGAGGTTCGACTAATGAAAAACTGTTTTTT
-	13	TRBJ2-1	TRBV6-6	-	CASSYERDNEQFF	TGTGCCAGCAGTTACGAAAGGGACAATGAGCAGTTCTTC
-	16	TRBJ2-2	TRBV19	TRBD1	CASSTLDRGRAGELFF	TGTGCCAGTAGTACCCTTGACAGGGGGCGAGCCGGGGAGCTGTTTTTT
-	12	TRBJ2-3	TRBV7-9	-	CASSPSGDTQYF	TGTGCCAGCAGCCCGTCAGGGGATACGCAGTATTTT
-	14	TRBJ1-1	TRBV6-5	TRBD1	CASSATGEDTEAFF	TGTGCCAGCAGCGCGACAGGGGAAGACACTGAAGCTTTCTTT
once	14	TRBJ2-3	TRBV5-1	TRBD1	CASSLDRGTDTQYF	TGCGCCAGCAGCTTAGACAGGGGGACAGATACGCAGTATTTT
-	14	TRBJ2-7	TRBV6-6	TRBD1	CASSRTGQAYEQYF	TGTGCCAGCAGTCGAACGGGACAGGCTTACGAGCAGTACTTC
-	13	TRBJ2-7	TRBV28	-	CASRGAGFYEQYF	TGTGCCAGCAGGGGGGCGGGGTTCTACGAGCAGTACTTC
-	15	TRBJ2-7	TRBV7-3	TRBD1	CASSLGTGLGYEQYF	TGTGCCAGCAGCTTGGGGACAGGGCTCGGCTACGAGCAGTACTTC
-	16	TRBJ2-7	TRBV30	TRBD2	CAWSGGLAGGPGEQYF	TGTGCCTGGAGCGGGGGGCTAGCGGGAGGGCCAGGGGAGCAGTACTTC
-	16	TRBJ1-3	TRBV27	TRBD1	CASSPRTGAAGNTIYF	TGTGCCAGCAGTCCACGGACAGGGGCTGCGGGAAACACCATATATTTT
once	13	TRBJ2-5	TRBV18	-	CASSLLESETQYF	TGTGCCAGCTCCTTACTAGAGAGTGAGACCCAGTACTTC
-	13	TRBJ2-1	TRBV10-3	-	CAISEGENNEQFF	TGTGCCATCAGCGAAGGGGAAAACAATGAGCAGTTCTTC
-	15	TRBJ1-4	TRBV30	-	CAWSPRATRNEKLFF	TGTGCCTGGAGTCCTCGAGCGACCAGGAATGAAAAACTGTTTTTT
-	15	TRBJ2-1	TRBV5-1	TRBD1	CASSLAGTGAGEQFF	TGCGCCAGCAGCTTGGCCGGGACAGGGGCTGGGGAGCAGTTCTTC
once	13	TRBJ2-3	TRBV5-1	-	CASSLDLTDTQYF	TGCGCCAGCAGCTTGGACCTCACAGATACGCAGTATTTT
-	15	TRBJ2-2	TRBV7-9	TRBD2	CASSTLAGAGGELFF	TGTGCCAGCAGCACCTTAGCGGGAGCTGGCGGGGAGCTGTTTTTT
-	15	TRBJ2-2	TRBV21-1	-	CARGLAGGGTGELFF	TGTGCCAGAGGACTAGCGGGAGGTGGCACCGGGGAGCTGTTTTTT
-	12	TRBJ1-4	TRBV7-8	-	CASSYRNEKLFF	TGTGCCAGCAGCTACAGGAATGAAAAACTGTTTTTT
-	13	TRBJ2-6	TRBV29-1	-	CSVDISGANVLTF	TGCAGCGTTGACATCTCTGGGGCCAACGTCCTGACTTTC
-	15	TRBJ2-3	TRBV27	TRBD1	CASRGDRGSLDTQYF	TGTGCCAGCAGGGGGGACAGGGGGTCATTAGATACGCAGTATTTT
-	18	TRBJ2-7	TRBV2	TRBD2	CASSASGLDPPYTYEQYF	TGTGCCAGCAGTGCTAGCGGACTAGACCCTCCGTACACCTACGAGCAGTACTTC
-	13	TRBJ2-1	TRBV6-5	-	CASLGEVRYEQFF	TGTGCCAGCCTAGGAGAGGTGAGATATGAGCAGTTCTTC